A single T cell receptor (beta chain) is shown here with its context. Antigen: not known. The record originates from a study of shared clonotypes between healthy human individuals. Study-level points and caveats: About 5% was the fraction of naive CD4 clonotypes found shared across several donors. Across subsets, estimated richness was generally greater for naive than for memory populations.

V was clipped by 5 bases and J by 1 base, with 14 bases between them. Looked up from germline, CDR1 is LGHNA and CDR2 is YNFKEQ. The CDR3 is 15 residues long. TCRdb's copy holds only in-frame clones and misses some; the assay was immunoSEQ multiplex PCR. This sample carries approximately 640,000 clones, 60% to 80% of them seen once, and the ten largest clones take approximately 1.8%. The chain couples TRBV4-2 to TRBJ1-1; D gene unclear. The sequence was obtained from a woman younger than 45 in good health. Sequencing input: memory CD4+ T cells sorted from blood. Noted subset: CD45RA-negative fraction. The CDR3 is CASSSVGDGNTEAFF. CDR3 sequence (DNA): TGTGCCAGCAGCTCAGTTGGGGATGGGAACACTGAAGCTTTCTTT.